Shown below are 22 T cell receptor beta chains from a single sample sequenced in a study of shared clonotypes between healthy human individuals. The naive CD8 subset, CD45RO-negative cells positively selected for CCR7, excluded terminally differentiated effector memory CD45RA+ cells. Clones were sequenced by immunoSEQ multiplex PCR, and TCRdb holds only the in-frame ones, with some missing. The sample contains about 2,100,000 clones, about 93% of which appear only once. Sequences were obtained from naive CD8+ T cells from PBMCs. All receptors derive from a man between 18 and 29 years old in good health. Some clones in this sample may be carry-over from other donors' samples.

The rearrangement links TRBV5-4 to TRBJ1-5, with D unclear. CDR1 SGHNT and CDR2 YYREEE come from the germline V gene (reference sequence). CDR3 length: 13 residues. V lost 8 bases and J 4 bases, leaving 13 bases between the germline ends. CDR3 in amino acids: CASSLDGNQPQHF. For the CDR3, the DNA is TGTGCCAGTTCATTGGACGGGAATCAGCCCCAGCATTTT.

The chain carries TRBV7-9 and TRBJ1-2, with unresolved D. The CDR3 is 13 amino acids. Germline loops: CDR1 SEHNR, CDR2 FQNEAQ (reference sequence). Trimming cost V 1 base and J 3 bases, with 6 bases left between them. The CDR3 nucleotides are TGTGCCAGCAGCTTAGGAAGCGACTATGGCTACACCTTC. Its protein product is CASSLGSDYGYTF.

The J gene is TRBJ2-5, the V gene TRBV4-1; 12 bases match TRBD2. The CDR3 length is 15 residues. Germline CDR1 and CDR2: MGHRA and YSYEKL. Trimming took 3 bases from V and 5 from J; bases not matched to a gene: 4. The CDR3 loop is CASSHRTSGMETQYF. The CDR3 region has the DNA TGCGCCAGCAGCCACAGGACTAGCGGGATGGAGACCCAGTACTTC.

The chain uses TRBV4-3 and TRBJ1-4; D is uncertain. Germline V gene sequence: CDR1 LGHNA, CDR2 YSLEER. CDR3 length equals 17 residues. V was trimmed by 5 bases and J by 5 bases, leaving 21 bases between them. CDR3 nucleotides: TGCGCCAGCAGCTCCAAGTTGTTTCACTCCGGAAATGAAAAACTGTTTTTT. Residues: CASSSKLFHSGNEKLFF.

This clone has more than one count but fewer than ten. The rearrangement uses TRBV20-1 and TRBJ1-2; D is undetermined. CDR1 is DFQATT and CDR2 is SNEGSKA in the germline V gene (reference sequence). V was pared by 6 bases and J by 8 bases, with 10 bases between. The CDR3 covers 10 residues. Here the CDR3 reads CSAPEGGYTF. CDR3 DNA sequence: TGCAGTGCCCCAGAGGGAGGCTACACCTTC.

The chain links TRBV27 to TRBJ2-7; 10 bases are a match to TRBD1. CDR1 is MNHEY, CDR2 SMNVEV, per germline (reference sequence). The CDR3 spans 15 residues. With V trimmed by 5 bases and J by 4 bases, 8 bases remained unmatched. The CDR3 nucleotides read TGTGCCAGCAGTCTAGGGACAGGGGCGCATTACGAGCAGTACTTC. Its protein product is CASSLGTGAHYEQYF.

The chain has TRBV7-9 and TRBJ1-2; TRBD1 is a possible D gene (5 bases). Trimming left V 8 bases short and J 0 bases short, with 13 bases between. This CDR3 is 14 amino acids long. Germline-derived CDR1 and CDR2 are SEHNR and FQNEAQ (reference sequence). This CDR3 is CASVERGPNYGYTF. Written as DNA, the CDR3 is TGTGCCAGCGTTGAAAGGGGACCTAACTATGGCTACACCTTC.

Remarks on this clone: Other DNA sequences of this sample code for an identical CDR3. V gene TRBV11-2 combines with J gene TRBJ2-7; D is uncertain. The germline gives CDR1 SGHAT, CDR2 FQNNGV. This CDR3 has 13 residues. Trimming took 1 base from V and 3 from J, leaving 7 bases between them. CDR3 DNA: TGTGCCAGCAGCTTAGGTCCGGACTACGAGCAGTACTTC. Protein: CASSLGPDYEQYF.

This chain joins TRBV11-2 and TRBJ2-7; the D call may be TRBD1 or TRBD2 (5 bases each). The germline gives CDR1 SGHAT, CDR2 FQNNGV. Deletions cut 5 bases from V and 1 base from J, with 15 bases between. The CDR3 sequence is 15 residues long. Here the CDR3 DNA reads TGTGCCAGCAGCCAGTTGAGTGGGGGATCCTACGAGCAGTACTTC. Residues: CASSQLSGGSYEQYF.

This clone was recorded only once. The J gene is TRBJ2-7, the V gene TRBV27; D may be TRBD2 (5 bases). The CDR3 spans 14 residues. V lost 5 bases and J 6 bases, leaving 17 bases between the germline ends. Germline loops: CDR1 MNHEY, CDR2 SMNVEV (reference sequence). The CDR3 DNA is TGTGCCAGCAGTAACCTCAAGGACTTGGCCGAGCAGTACTTC. Protein product: CASSNLKDLAEQYF.

In regard to this clone: This CDR3 is also generated by other DNA sequences in the sample. V is TRBV7-9 and J is TRBJ1-4; D gene uncertain. The CDR3 has 13 amino acids. CDR1 and CDR2 (germline): SEHNR, FQNEAQ (reference sequence). The V and J ends lost 0 bases and 8 bases respectively, with 7 bases between them. The CDR3 sequence: CASSLAGGEKLFF. CDR3 bases: TGTGCCAGCAGCTTAGCGGGAGGGGAAAAACTGTTTTTT.

V is TRBV29-1 and J is TRBJ2-2, with TRBD2 matching 10 bases. CDR1 and CDR2 (germline): SQVTM, ANQGSEA. The CDR3 extends over 14 amino acids. V trimming: 3 bases; J trimming: 6 bases; junction bases outside the gene matches: 4. The CDR3 DNA reads TGCAGCGTTGACAGCGGGAGGGCCCCCGGGGAGCTGTTTTTT. It specifies CSVDSGRAPGELFF.

V is TRBV29-1 and J is TRBJ2-5; D gene unclear. The J call is in doubt because the DNA end fits TRBJ2-7 better. From germline, CDR1 is SQVTM and CDR2 ANQGSEA. The CDR3 spans 11 residues. The CDR3 protein is CSAGSSYEQYF. Written as DNA, the CDR3 is TGCAGCGCTGGAAGCTCCTACGAGCAGTACTTC.

This rearrangement joins TRBV20-1 to TRBJ1-4; D is undetermined. In germline, CDR1 is DFQATT, CDR2 SNEGSKA (reference sequence). This CDR3 comprises 11 residues. Between the trimmed V and J ends, which lost 2 bases and 6 bases, there was a span of 4 bases. CDR3 region: CSARSYEKLFF. The CDR3 DNA sequence: TGCAGTGCTAGATCCTATGAAAAACTGTTTTTT.

The chain is built from TRBV18 and TRBJ2-3, with D possibly called TRBD1 or TRBD2 (5 bases each). The CDR3 runs to 16 residues. Per the germline V gene, CDR1 is KGHSH and CDR2 is LQKENI. V was clipped by 2 bases and J by 7 bases, with 19 bases between them. CDR3 region: CASSPTLEGDGNTQYF. The CDR3 DNA sequence: TGTGCCAGCTCACCAACTTTAGAAGGGGACGGAAATACGCAGTATTTT.

The chain couples TRBV27 to TRBJ1-2, with 10 nucleotides matching TRBD1. V lost 3 bases to trimming and J lost 8 bases; unmatched junction nucleotides: 6. CDR1 and CDR2 (germline): MNHEY, SMNVEV (reference sequence). This CDR3 is built from 14 residues. The CDR3 DNA is TGTGCCAGCAGTTTTTCAGGGACAGGGGCCGGCTACACCTTC. This codes for CASSFSGTGAGYTF.

The rearrangement uses TRBV27 and TRBJ1-2; D unclear. The ends were cut back, 6 bases at V and 6 bases at J, with 17 bases in the middle. Germline assignment: CDR1 MNHEY and CDR2 SMNVEV (reference sequence). The CDR3 has 14 amino acids. CDR3 amino acids: CASSQSGRSDGYTF. CDR3 DNA sequence: TGTGCCAGCAGCCAGTCGGGAAGGAGTGATGGCTACACCTTC.

The chain recombines TRBV19 with TRBJ1-4; D possibly corresponds to TRBD1 (5 bases). This CDR3 is 14 amino acids long. The germline V gene has CDR1 LNHDA and CDR2 SQIVND (reference sequence). V was shortened by 4 bases and J by 13 bases, with 19 bases between the two germline ends. CDR3 coding DNA: TGTGCCAGTAGTACTACCCCCTCAGGACAAGGACTGTTTTTT. Its translation: CASSTTPSGQGLFF.

J is TRBJ1-4 and V is TRBV19, with TRBD1 as a possible D gene (5 bases). CDR1 is LNHDA, CDR2 SQIVND, per germline (reference sequence). The CDR3 runs 15 residues. V lost 2 bases and J lost 5, with 12 bases in between. Written as DNA, the CDR3 is TGTGCCAGTAGTATATTGGCAGGGCCGAATGAAAAACTGTTTTTT. Amino acids: CASSILAGPNEKLFF.

The table lists this clone with a count of one. The rearrangement joins TRBV11-2 to TRBJ2-1; 9 nucleotides match TRBD2. The CDR3 totals 19 residues. Germline CDR1 reads SGHAT; CDR2 reads FQNNGV. V shed 1 base, J shed 12 bases, and the junction held 22 bases outside the gene matches. CDR3 sequence (DNA): TGTGCCAGCAGCTTAGTTCTCTCTAGCGGGACCGACCCGCGTATTGGGCAGTTCTTC. Amino acids: CASSLVLSSGTDPRIGQFF.

The rearrangement links TRBV11-2 to TRBJ2-3; TRBD2 matches 8 bases. V gave up 5 bases and J gave up 2 bases; unmatched junction bases: 6. Germline-derived CDR1 and CDR2 are SGHAT and FQNNGV. This CDR3 region has 15 residues. The CDR3 DNA is TGTGCCAGCAGCCAGGGACTAGAGTTCACAGATACGCAGTATTTT. It is translated as CASSQGLEFTDTQYF.

This clone was observed a handful of times. The gene calls are TRBV19 and TRBJ1-5; a weak D match, TRBD1 (5 bases). The V gene lost 6 bases and the J gene lost 8 bases, with 14 bases spanning the gap. This CDR3 has 13 amino acids. CDR1 LNHDA and CDR2 SQIVND come from the germline V gene (reference sequence). The CDR3 DNA reads TGTGCCAGTAGCCCACGGGGGTGGGAGCCCCAGCATTTT. This gives the protein CASSPRGWEPQHF.